Each of the 27 T cell receptor beta chains below was sequenced from the same sample in a study of OX40 agonist ivuxolimab in advanced cancers. Produced via immunoSEQ multiplex PCR; TCRdb's table is partial and in-frame only. The sample has approximately 38,000 clones; roughly 80% are singletons. The specimen was CD4+ or CD8+ T cells sorted from blood, collected in a trial of the OX40 agonist ivuxolimab. The receptors were gathered from an adult with an advanced solid tumor such as melanoma, head and neck, liver or kidney cancer.

The J gene is TRBJ2-5, the V gene TRBV15; D is unclear. The CDR3 covers 15 residues. CDR1 is LNHNV and CDR2 is YYDKDF in the germline V gene (reference sequence). The V end lost 0 bases, the J end lost 6 bases, and 14 bases lay between the germline ends. CDR3 nucleotide sequence: TGTGCCACCAGCAGAGAGAGCCGGCCCATTCAGACCCAGTACTTC. Translating it yields CATSRESRPIQTQYF.

This clone was seen only a few times. The CDR3 loop reads CASSLRSEQYF. Here the CDR3 DNA reads TGTGCCAGCAGCTTAAGATCCGAGCAGTACTTC. This sequence joins TRBV7-9 and TRBJ2-7; no clear D. Trimming cost V 2 bases and J 6 bases, with 5 bases left between them. The CDR3 runs to 11 residues. Germline assignment: CDR1 SEHNR and CDR2 FQNEAQ (reference sequence).

This clone was observed a single time. The rearrangement uses TRBV18 and TRBJ2-2, with a possible D match to TRBD1 (7 bases). The V end was cut by 4 bases, the J end by 7 bases, with 19 bases between. The CDR3 totals 16 residues. The germline V gene encodes CDR1 KGHSH and CDR2 LQKENI. This chain's CDR3 is CASSRSISGQDGELFF. CDR3 bases: TGTGCCAGCTCACGGAGCATTAGCGGACAGGACGGGGAGCTGTTTTTT.

The V gene is TRBV5-6, the J gene TRBJ2-2, with unresolved D. This CDR3 is 14 amino acids long. In germline, CDR1 is SGHDT, CDR2 YYEEEE. V was cut by 4 bases and J by 3 bases, with 10 bases left in between. DNA of the CDR3: TGTGCCAGCAGCCCCGGGTCACACACCGGGGAGCTGTTTTTT. This codes for CASSPGSHTGELFF.

CDR3 in amino acids: CASSSQRGANQPQHF. The CDR3 region has the DNA TGTGCCAGCAGCTCACAAAGGGGGGCCAATCAGCCCCAGCATTTT. The chain uses TRBV7-8 and TRBJ1-5; D is possibly TRBD1 (6 bases). The CDR3 length is 15 residues. Germline loops: CDR1 SGHVS, CDR2 FQNEAQ. Trimming shortened V by 4 bases and J by 3 bases, and 13 bases separated the two germline ends.

This chain links TRBV7-9 with TRBJ1-5; TRBD1 matches 11 bases. This CDR3 region has 17 residues. With V trimmed by 1 base and J by 6 bases, 8 bases remained unmatched. Germline CDR1 is SEHNR and CDR2 is FQNEAQ (reference sequence). CDR3 sequence: CASSLEYGQGARQPQHF. Here the CDR3 DNA reads TGTGCCAGCAGCTTAGAATACGGACAGGGGGCGCGTCAGCCCCAGCATTTT.

The chain joins TRBV5-4 to TRBJ1-4; the match to TRBD1 covers 9 bases. Germline-derived CDR1 and CDR2 are SGHNT and YYREEE (reference sequence). This CDR3 region has 16 residues. V was pared by 4 bases and J by 6 bases, with 10 bases of the junction left unmatched. The DNA for the CDR3 is TGTGCCAGCAGCCTCGGACAGGGGTTAGGGGATGAAAAACTGTTTTTT. Its protein product is CASSLGQGLGDEKLFF.

This clone has just one count. The chain employs TRBV28 and TRBJ1-1, with unresolved D. V lost 3 bases, J lost 4 bases, and 15 bases lay in between. CDR1 is MDHEN, CDR2 SYDVKM, per germline. This CDR3 spans 15 amino acids. The CDR3, as DNA: TGTGCCAGCAGTTTGCATGGAGGCCGCCCCACTGAAGCTTTCTTT. Its translation: CASSLHGGRPTEAFF.

Only a few counts were recorded for this clone. A junction end diverges from the germline sequence, so it may reflect a read error. The genes are TRBV15 and TRBJ2-6; D remains unclear. The CDR3 runs to 16 residues. The germline CDR1 and CDR2 sequences are LNHNV and YYDKDF (reference sequence). DNA of the CDR3: TGTGCCACCAGTAGAGATATGTACTCTGGGGCCAACGTCCTGACTTTC. Translated: CATSRDMYSGANVLTF.

This clone showed up just a few times. The V gene is TRBV5-1, the J gene TRBJ1-3, with D tentatively TRBD1 (5 bases). V lost 3 bases and J lost 4, with 11 bases in between. Germline lookup yields CDR1 SGHRS and CDR2 YFSETQ. The length of the CDR3 is 14 residues. The CDR3 protein is CASSSLSGGNTIYF. Written as DNA, the CDR3 is TGCGCCAGCAGCTCGTTGTCAGGGGGAAACACCATATATTTT.

The V and J genes are TRBV5-1 and TRBJ1-2; 7 bases map to TRBD1. CDR3 length: 16 amino acids. V was clipped by 0 bases and J by 8 bases; unmatched bases: 13. From germline, CDR1 is SGHRS and CDR2 YFSETQ. The CDR3 DNA follows: TGCGCCAGCAGCTTGGGACAGGGTTTGGAAGTAGGCGGCTACACCTTC. Protein sequence: CASSLGQGLEVGGYTF.

The chain joins TRBV28 to TRBJ2-5; 8 bases match TRBD1. This CDR3 is built from 15 residues. The germline gives CDR1 MDHEN, CDR2 SYDVKM. The ends lost 3 bases at V and 2 bases at J; junction bases unmatched: 5. CDR3 sequence reads: CASSLGGQGQETQYF. Written as DNA, the CDR3 is TGTGCCAGCAGTTTGGGTGGACAGGGTCAAGAGACCCAGTACTTC. Using reference TRBV28 and TRBJ2-5 for the parts outside the CDR3, the full variable domain is DVKVTQSSRYLVKRTGEKVFLECVQDMDHENMFWYRQDPGLGLRLIYFSYDVKMKEKGDIPEGYSVSREKKERFSLILESASTNQTSMYLCASSLGGQGQETQYFGPGTRLLVL.

CDR3 DNA: TGCGCCAGCAGCCAACCCCTCCGGTGGACTGAAGCTTTCTTT. This codes for CASSQPLRWTEAFF. This sequence joins TRBV4-1 and TRBJ1-1; D is unresolved. Trimming left V 2 bases short and J 5 bases short, with 12 bases between. CDR1 is MGHRA and CDR2 is YSYEKL in the germline V gene. This CDR3 spans 14 amino acids.

The chain uses TRBV11-2 and TRBJ2-5; TRBD2 is a possible D gene (6 bases). CDR3 length: 14 amino acids. Trimming pared 8 bases from V and 2 bases from J, leaving 15 bases between. Per the germline V gene, CDR1 is SGHAT and CDR2 is FQNNGV. CDR3 in DNA: TGTGCCAGCTCCACTTGGGCGGGGCAAGAGACCCAGTACTTC. This gives the protein CASSTWAGQETQYF.

The rearrangement uses TRBV6-6 and TRBJ2-7, with 10 bases fitting TRBD2. This CDR3 has 14 residues. With V trimmed by 4 bases and J by 5 bases, 5 bases remained unmatched. Germline V gene data show CDR1 as MNHNY and CDR2 as SVGAGI (reference sequence). The CDR3 coding sequence is TGTGCCAGCAGTTTAAGCGGGAGGGCCCACGAGCAGTACTTC. Translated, it gives CASSLSGRAHEQYF.

The chain is built from TRBV5-1 and TRBJ2-7, with 10 bases lining up with TRBD2. The germline V gene encodes CDR1 SGHRS and CDR2 YFSETQ. V was clipped by 4 bases and J by 5 bases; unmatched bases: 9. CDR3 length: 15 residues. The CDR3 sequence: CASSRKRGGQDEQYF. The CDR3 coding sequence is TGCGCCAGCAGCCGAAAGCGGGGGGGCCAAGACGAGCAGTACTTC. The full variable domain, completed using reference TRBV5-1 and TRBJ2-7, is KAGVTQTPRYLIKTRGQQVTLSCSPISGHRSVSWYQQTPGQGLQFLFEYFSETQRNKGNFPGRFSGRQFSNSRSEMNVSTLELGDSALYLCASSRKRGGQDEQYFGPGTRLTVT.

The V call is TRBV11-2, the J call TRBJ1-3; the match to TRBD1 covers 9 bases. J lost 8 bases, V lost 5 bases, and 7 bases had no gene match. The CDR3 totals 14 residues. The germline CDR1 and CDR2 sequences are SGHAT and FQNNGV. CDR3 sequence: CASSLPRQGDTIYF. CDR3 coding DNA: TGTGCCAGCAGCCTCCCCAGACAGGGGGACACCATATATTTT.

The V call is TRBV19, the J call TRBJ2-7, with 8 positions matching TRBD2. V dropped 4 bases and J dropped 2; count of bases not matched to a gene: 4. Germline CDR1 is LNHDA and CDR2 is SQIVND (reference sequence). CDR3 length equals 14 residues. The CDR3 loop is CASSTTGLAYEQYF. CDR3 nucleotide sequence: TGTGCCAGTAGTACAACGGGACTAGCCTACGAGCAGTACTTC.

V is TRBV7-8 and J is TRBJ2-2, with unresolved D. The CDR3 runs 13 residues. Germline V gene sequence: CDR1 SGHVS, CDR2 FQNEAQ. With 5 bases removed from V and 4 bases from J, the gap between germline ends came to 8 bases. The chain's CDR3 is CASSPGFTGELFF. The CDR3 coding sequence is TGTGCCAGCAGCCCCGGATTCACCGGGGAGCTGTTTTTT.

V gene TRBV5-5 combines with J gene TRBJ2-5; 8 bases map to TRBD2. The V gene end was trimmed by 3 bases and the J gene end by 1 base; junction bases not matched to a gene: 8. The germline CDR1 and CDR2 sequences are SGHKS and YYEKEE (reference sequence). The CDR3 contains 16 residues. The CDR3 sequence: CASSYTGLDFQETQYF. CDR3 DNA: TGTGCCAGCAGCTATACGGGACTAGACTTCCAAGAGACCCAGTACTTC.

The V call is TRBV30, the J call TRBJ1-6; D gene ambiguous. The CDR3 contains 13 residues. The germline V gene encodes CDR1 GTSNPN and CDR2 SVGIG (reference sequence). The ends were cut back, 3 bases at V and 10 bases at J, with 13 bases in the middle. The CDR3 here is CAWRPHDGSPLHF. CDR3 DNA: TGTGCCTGGAGACCCCACGATGGGTCACCCCTCCACTTT.

This clone has just a few counts. Other DNA sequences from this sample encode an identical CDR3 as well. The chain uses TRBV5-4 and TRBJ1-1, with D possibly matching TRBD1 (5 bases). Germline V gives CDR1 SGHNT, CDR2 YYREEE (reference sequence). Trimming removed 0 bases from V and 1 base from J, with 10 bases in between. The CDR3 consists of 15 residues. CDR3 amino acids: CASSLGGRGNTEAFF. In nucleotides, the CDR3 is TGTGCCAGCAGCTTGGGGGGCCGGGGGAACACTGAAGCTTTCTTT.

This clone appeared a single time. This sequence joins TRBV28 and TRBJ1-2; the D gene is possibly TRBD1 (6 bases). CDR1 is MDHEN, CDR2 SYDVKM, per germline. The length of the CDR3 is 14 residues. V gave up 7 bases and J gave up 4 bases, with 16 bases separating them. The CDR3 loop is CASTRRGGGYGYTF. CDR3 nucleotides: TGTGCCAGCACCAGACGGGGAGGGGGCTATGGCTACACCTTC.

The chain recombines TRBV6-5 with TRBJ1-1, with D perhaps matching TRBD1 (5 bases). V shed 6 bases and J shed 1 base, with 9 bases lying between them. The CDR3 is 13 residues long. Germline-derived CDR1 and CDR2 are MNHEY and SVGAGI. The CDR3 DNA reads TGTGCCAGCAGGGGGACCGCGAACACTGAAGCTTTCTTT. Residues: CASRGTANTEAFF.

The chain is built from TRBV15 and TRBJ1-5; possibly TRBD1 for D (6 bases). The CDR3 has 19 amino acids. With 0 bases removed from V and 6 bases from J, the gap between germline ends came to 24 bases. The germline V gene has CDR1 LNHNV and CDR2 YYDKDF (reference sequence). As DNA, the CDR3 is TGTGCCACCAGCAGAGATCTGGGCAGGGGTTTGTATGATACTCAGCCCCAGCATTTT. This sequence encodes CATSRDLGRGLYDTQPQHF.

The CDR3 reads CASSLYGTRETQYF. The DNA of the CDR3 is TGTGCCAGCAGCTTATACGGGACTAGAGAGACCCAGTACTTC. The rearrangement uses TRBV11-2 and TRBJ2-5, with 8 bases that match TRBD2. Looked up from germline, CDR1 is SGHAT and CDR2 is FQNNGV. After removal of 2 bases from V and 4 bases from J, the junction contained 3 bases not matched to a gene. The CDR3 has 14 amino acids. Variable domain in full (rest from reference TRBV11-2 and TRBJ2-5): EAGVAQSPRYKIIEKRQSVAFWCNPISGHATLYWYQQILGQGPKLLIQFQNNGVVDDSQLPKDRFSAERLKGVDSTLKIQPAKLEDSAVYLCASSLYGTRETQYFGPGTRLLVL.

This rearrangement joins TRBV19 to TRBJ1-2; the D is unclear. With 1 base removed from V and 8 bases from J, the gap between germline ends came to 11 bases. The germline CDR1 and CDR2 sequences are LNHDA and SQIVND (reference sequence). This CDR3 has 13 amino acids. The CDR3 protein is CASSIGASGGYTF. The CDR3 nucleotides are TGTGCCAGTAGTATAGGCGCGTCCGGGGGCTACACCTTC.